The 8 T cell receptor beta chains below all came from one sample that was sequenced in a study of blood T cell repertoires in COVID-19. Profiled with immunoSEQ multiplex PCR; TCRdb holds only in-frame clones, not every one. The data show some 9,800 clones, roughly four fifths seen once. What was sequenced was peripheral blood. These receptor sequences come from a human donor in a cohort sampled during active COVID-19.

The chain carries TRBV10-3 and TRBJ1-1; D not certain. The CDR3 consists of 16 residues. The germline CDR1 and CDR2 sequences are ENHRY and SYGVKD. V was cut by 2 bases and J by 1 base, with 14 bases left in between. In DNA, the CDR3 is TGTGCCATCAGTGAGCACGGGAGTGTCACGAACACTGAAGCTTTCTTT. Translated, it gives CAISEHGSVTNTEAFF.

The rearrangement joins TRBV19 to TRBJ1-4; D is unclear. The CDR3 consists of 14 residues. From germline, CDR1 is LNHDA and CDR2 SQIVND (reference sequence). V was pared by 7 bases and J by 0 bases, with 9 bases between. The CDR3, as DNA: TGTGCCAGTAAATTAGGAGCAACTAATGAAAAACTGTTTTTT. Translation gives CASKLGATNEKLFF. Looking up the rest from reference TRBV19 and TRBJ1-4 gives the full variable domain: DGGITQSPKYLFRKEGQNVTLSCEQNLNHDAMYWYRQDPGQGLRLIYYSQIVNDFQKGDIAEGYSVSREKKESFPLTVTSAQKNPTAFYLCASKLGATNEKLFFGSGTQLSVL.

The chain has TRBV11-2 and TRBJ1-3; D possibly corresponds to TRBD1 (5 bases). Per germline, CDR1 SGHAT and CDR2 FQNNGV. Deletions cut 1 base from V and 3 bases from J, with 7 bases between. The CDR3 spans 14 residues. The DNA for the CDR3 is TGTGCCAGCAGCTTAGGGGGCTATGGAAACACCATATATTTT. It is translated as CASSLGGYGNTIYF.

This clone appeared a few times. The chain joins TRBV6-1 to TRBJ1-3; the D is unclear. Trimming shortened V by 1 base and J by 0 bases, and 7 bases separated the two germline ends. This CDR3 contains 15 residues. The germline V gene encodes CDR1 MNHNS and CDR2 SASEGT. The CDR3 sequence is CASSEVQYSGNTIYF. CDR3 DNA sequence: TGTGCCAGCAGTGAAGTCCAGTACTCTGGAAACACCATATATTTT.

The chain recombines TRBV5-1 with TRBJ2-7, with D perhaps TRBD2 (6 bases). This CDR3 is 16 amino acids long. Germline V lookup: CDR1 SGHRS, CDR2 YFSETQ. V lost 5 bases and J 2 bases, leaving 20 bases between the germline ends. CDR3 in DNA: TGCGCCAGCAGTTCGGATCCGACGGGAGATACCTACGAGCAGTACTTC. Protein: CASSSDPTGDTYEQYF.

This clone was counted only a few times. This chain links TRBV12-3 or TRBV12-4 with TRBJ1-2; 7 positions agree with TRBD1. V gave up 7 bases and J gave up 6 bases; unmatched junction bases: 8. The CDR3 is made up of 13 amino acids. The DNA of the CDR3 is TGTGCCAGCACCAGGGGGGCGGGGCATGGCTACACCTTC. Its protein is CASTRGAGHGYTF.

The chain couples TRBV18 to TRBJ1-4, with TRBD1 matching 7 bases. The CDR3 is 14 residues long. Germline trimming cut 0 bases from V and 6 bases from J; bases unmatched to any gene: 1. The germline gives CDR1 KGHSH, CDR2 LQKENI. CDR3 sequence: CASSPPGTDEKLFF. DNA of the CDR3: TGTGCCAGCTCACCACCGGGGACAGATGAAAAACTGTTTTTT.

This clone has only a few counts. The chain carries TRBV19 and TRBJ1-2; D possibly corresponds to TRBD1 (5 bases). The CDR3 extends over 13 amino acids. The germline gives CDR1 LNHDA, CDR2 SQIVND (reference sequence). The V end was cut by 8 bases, the J end by 2 bases, with 12 bases between. CDR3 nucleotides: TGTGCCAGTGGGGCCAGGTCCAACTATGGCTACACCTTC. Amino acid sequence: CASGARSNYGYTF.